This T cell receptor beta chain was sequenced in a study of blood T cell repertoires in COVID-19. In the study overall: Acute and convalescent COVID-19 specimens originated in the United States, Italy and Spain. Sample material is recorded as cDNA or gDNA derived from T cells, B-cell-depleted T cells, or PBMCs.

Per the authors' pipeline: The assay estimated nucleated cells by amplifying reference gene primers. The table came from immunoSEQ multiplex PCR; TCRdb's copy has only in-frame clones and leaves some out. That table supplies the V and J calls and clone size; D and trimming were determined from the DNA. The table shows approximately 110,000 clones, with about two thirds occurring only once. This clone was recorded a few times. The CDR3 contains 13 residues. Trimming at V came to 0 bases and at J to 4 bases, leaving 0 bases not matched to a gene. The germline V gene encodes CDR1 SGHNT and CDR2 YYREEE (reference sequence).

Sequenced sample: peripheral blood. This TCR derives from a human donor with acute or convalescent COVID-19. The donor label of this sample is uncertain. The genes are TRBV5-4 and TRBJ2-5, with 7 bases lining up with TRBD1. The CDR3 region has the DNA TGTGCCAGCAGCTTGGACAGGGGAGAGACCCAGTACTTC. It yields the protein CASSLDRGETQYF.